This T cell receptor beta chain was recorded in a study of T-cell memory formation after mild COVID-19. The study's findings and limits: Contracting clones localized mainly to CM and EM when CD4+ and mainly to EMRA when CD8+. Memory cells collected pre-infection included some clones that later responded, suggesting cross-reactive memory joined. The study found balanced CD4/CD8 in clones contracting day 15 to 85 and a CD4+ lean in later expanders.

Constant-segment primers and 5'RACE yielded cDNA libraries for TCR alpha and TCR beta, each carrying sample barcodes and UMIs. Via MiXCR, TCRdb re-called the 5' RACE reads, giving one row per CDR3 protein. The sample has 400,000 to 550,000 distinct CDR3 sequences; 20% to 30% are singletons. Germline CDR1 SGHTA, CDR2 FQGTGA. Trimming took 2 bases from V and 6 from J, leaving 22 bases between them. The CDR3 loop spans 18 amino acids. Of note for this clonotype: Its specificity is unknown.

The sample consisted of PBMCs or a T cell subset sorted from them (not recorded which). The chain links TRBV7-3 to TRBJ2-2; D assignment may be TRBD1 or TRBD2 (6 bases each). The receptor was isolated from an adult woman who had mild COVID-19 (a few samples of this study predate the infection). Cell type and time point are not known. The CDR3 nucleotides read TGTGCCAGCAGCTTAGCCCCCCTGGGCAGGAGGGGGGCCGGGGAGCTGTTTTTT. Protein product: CASSLAPLGRRGAGELFF.